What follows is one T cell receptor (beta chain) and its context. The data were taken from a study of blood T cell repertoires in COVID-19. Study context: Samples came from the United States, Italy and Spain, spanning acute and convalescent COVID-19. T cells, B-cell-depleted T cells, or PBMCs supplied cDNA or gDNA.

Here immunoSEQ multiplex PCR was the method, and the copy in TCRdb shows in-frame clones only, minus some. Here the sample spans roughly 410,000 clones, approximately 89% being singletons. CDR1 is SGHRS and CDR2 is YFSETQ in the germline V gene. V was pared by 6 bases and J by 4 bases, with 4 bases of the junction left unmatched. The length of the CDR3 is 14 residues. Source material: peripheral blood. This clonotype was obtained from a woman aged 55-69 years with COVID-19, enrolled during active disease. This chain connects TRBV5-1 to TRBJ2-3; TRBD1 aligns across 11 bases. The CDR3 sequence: CASNLGQGADTQYF. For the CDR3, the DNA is TGCGCCAGCAATTTGGGACAGGGGGCAGATACGCAGTATTTT.